The 25 T cell receptor beta chains listed next were all sequenced from one sample in a study of blood T cell repertoires in COVID-19. Produced via immunoSEQ multiplex PCR; TCRdb's table is partial and in-frame only. The table has about 36,000 clones, 85% seen once. The sequenced material came from peripheral blood. Receptors were obtained from a man in his fifties with active COVID-19.

The chain uses TRBV6-5 and TRBJ1-2, with a possible D match to TRBD1 (5 bases). Germline V gene data show CDR1 as MNHEY and CDR2 as SVGAGI. Between the trimmed V and J ends, which lost 4 bases and 3 bases, there was a span of 12 bases. The CDR3 spans 14 residues. The CDR3: CASSFSGRDYGYTF. The CDR3 region has the DNA TGTGCCAGCAGTTTTTCAGGGAGGGACTATGGCTACACCTTC.

The chain uses TRBV2 and TRBJ1-5; D remains ambiguous. The CDR3 sequence is 13 residues long. Germline V gene sequence: CDR1 SNHLY, CDR2 FYNNEI. Trimming cost V 3 bases and J 4 bases, with 7 bases left between them. CDR3 region: CASSEQSNQPQHF. The CDR3 region has the DNA TGTGCCAGCAGTGAGCAGTCAAATCAGCCCCAGCATTTT.

The chain couples TRBV10-3 to TRBJ1-5, with a tentative D call TRBD1 (6 bases). Germline CDR1 ENHRY, CDR2 SYGVKD. The CDR3 has 15 residues. Trimming pared 2 bases from V and 1 base from J, leaving 9 bases between. The chain's CDR3 is CAISETGSSNQPQHF. Written as DNA, the CDR3 is TGTGCCATCAGTGAGACAGGGAGCAGCAATCAGCCCCAGCATTTT.

The sample holds one count of this clone. The chain couples TRBV6-4 to TRBJ1-2; possible D gene TRBD1, 6 bases. With 7 bases removed from V and 7 bases from J, the gap between germline ends came to 16 bases. The CDR3 spans 13 residues. Per germline, CDR1 MRHNA and CDR2 SNTAGT. CDR3 region: CASTPGGRGGYTF. CDR3 DNA: TGTGCCAGCACCCCCGGGGGGCGAGGTGGCTACACCTTC.

The CDR3, as DNA: TGTGCCAGCAGATCCACCCTAGCACCACAAGAGACCCAGTACTTC. Translating it yields CASRSTLAPQETQYF. J is TRBJ2-5 and V is TRBV28; D possibly corresponds to TRBD2 (5 bases). The CDR3 consists of 15 residues. Per the germline V gene, CDR1 is MDHEN and CDR2 is SYDVKM. V was clipped by 6 bases and J by 2 bases, with 16 bases between them.

The rearrangement joins TRBV7-9 to TRBJ2-1, with 12 positions matching TRBD2. Germline V CDR1 and CDR2: SEHNR, FQNEAQ (reference sequence). With 5 bases clipped from V and 7 bases from J, the junction kept 9 bases outside the gene matches. The CDR3 runs 16 residues. In DNA, the CDR3 is TGTGCCAGCAGCCCGCCTAGCGGGGGGGCATGGAATGAGCAGTTCTTC. Translated, it gives CASSPPSGGAWNEQFF.

This clone occurred a few times. This sequence joins TRBV4-3 and TRBJ1-4, with D possibly being TRBD1 (5 bases). CDR1 is LGHNA and CDR2 is YSLEER in the germline V gene. Trimming took 0 bases from V and 7 from J, leaving 24 bases between them. The CDR3 totals 19 residues. CDR3: CASSQDARAGLWQTEKLFF. The CDR3 bases are TGCGCCAGCAGCCAAGATGCCAGGGCAGGCTTGTGGCAAACTGAAAAACTGTTTTTT.

This clone has a handful of counts. The chain has TRBV6-1 and TRBJ1-3; unclear D gene. CDR1 is MNHNS and CDR2 is SASEGT in the germline V gene. With 2 bases removed from V and 0 bases from J, the gap between germline ends came to 14 bases. The CDR3 runs to 17 residues. CDR3 nucleotide sequence: TGTGCCAGCAGTGAAATTCAGGCGCACTTCTCTGGAAACACCATATATTTT. Protein product: CASSEIQAHFSGNTIYF.

The chain joins TRBV7-9 to TRBJ2-3; 9 nucleotides line up with TRBD1. Germline loops: CDR1 SEHNR, CDR2 FQNEAQ (reference sequence). The CDR3 has 16 residues. V shed 5 bases and J 4 bases; nucleotides not matched to a gene: 10. In nucleotides, the CDR3 is TGTGCCAGCAGCCGGGACAGGGCTGGGGTGGCAGATACGCAGTATTTT. This encodes CASSRDRAGVADTQYF. The complete variable domain, with remaining parts taken from reference TRBV7-9 and TRBJ2-3, reads DTGVSQNPRHKITKRGQNVTFRCDPISEHNRLYWYRQTLGQGPEFLTYFQNEAQLEKSRLLSDRFSAERPKGSFSTLEIQRTEQGDSAMYLCASSRDRAGVADTQYFGPGTRLTVL.

The chain couples TRBV7-9 to TRBJ2-1; D perhaps matches TRBD2 (7 bases). CDR1 is SEHNR and CDR2 is FQNEAQ in the germline V gene (reference sequence). V was shortened by 1 base and J by 5 bases, with 12 bases between the two germline ends. The CDR3 totals 15 residues. As DNA, the CDR3 is TGTGCCAGCAGCTTAGGGCGGGGGCCGAACAATGAGCAGTTCTTC. It codes for CASSLGRGPNNEQFF.

The gene calls are TRBV5-5 and TRBJ1-5; 8 bases line up with TRBD1. V trimming: 5 bases; J trimming: 1 base; junction bases outside the gene matches: 5. The V gene's germline CDR1 is SGHKS and CDR2 YYEKEE (reference sequence). This CDR3 contains 15 residues. In DNA, the CDR3 is TGTGCCAGCAGTCGACAGGGGACGAGCAATCAGCCCCAGCATTTT. This translates into CASSRQGTSNQPQHF.

The chain employs TRBV7-9 and TRBJ1-1; TRBD1 matches at 11 bases. Germline trimming cut 6 bases from V and 4 bases from J; bases unmatched to any gene: 7. Looked up from germline, CDR1 is SEHNR and CDR2 is FQNEAQ (reference sequence). There are 15 residues in the CDR3. The DNA of the CDR3 is TGTGCCAGCAGGCCTGGACAGGGGGCGGTCACTGAAGCTTTCTTT. This encodes CASRPGQGAVTEAFF.

This clone was counted between two and nine times. The chain couples TRBV5-6 to TRBJ2-2; TRBD2 aligns across 12 bases. Trimming cost V 3 bases and J 5 bases; bases outside gene matches: 2. The CDR3 sequence is 15 residues long. Germline lookup yields CDR1 SGHDT and CDR2 YYEEEE. The CDR3 DNA reads TGTGCCAGCAGCTCAGGACTAGCGGGGACCGGGGAGCTGTTTTTT. The encoded protein is CASSSGLAGTGELFF. Based on the CDR3 plus reference TRBV5-6 and TRBJ2-2, the full variable domain is DAGVTQSPTHLIKTRGQQVTLRCSPKSGHDTVSWYQQALGQGPQFIFQYYEEEERQRGNFPDRFSGHQFPNYSSELNVNALLLGDSALYLCASSSGLAGTGELFFGEGSRLTVL.

This clone was seen a handful of times. The chain recombines TRBV6-5 with TRBJ2-1; D may be TRBD1 (5 bases). There are 13 residues in the CDR3. The germline CDR1 and CDR2 sequences are MNHEY and SVGAGI. V was cut by 6 bases and J by 2 bases, with 8 bases left in between. CDR3 DNA sequence: TGTGCCAGCAGGGCACAGGCCTACAATGAGCAGTTCTTC. Encoded protein: CASRAQAYNEQFF.

The genes are TRBV24-1 and TRBJ1-2, with 8 nucleotides matching TRBD1. The CDR3 has 16 residues. Germline values: CDR1 KGHDR, CDR2 SFDVKD. V trimming: 4 bases; J trimming: 5 bases; junction bases outside the gene matches: 11. CDR3 protein: CATSEKQGAYQYGYTF. DNA of the CDR3: TGTGCCACCAGTGAAAAGCAGGGGGCGTATCAATATGGCTACACCTTC.

The CDR3 reads CAISSRDSYGYTF. DNA of the CDR3: TGTGCCATCAGTAGCCGGGACAGTTATGGCTACACCTTC. The rearrangement joins TRBV10-3 to TRBJ1-2; TRBD1 matches at 7 bases. V lost 5 bases and J lost 5; bases outside the gene matches: 5. This CDR3 is built from 13 residues. Germline V gene lookup returns CDR1 ENHRY and CDR2 SYGVKD.

The chain joins TRBV7-8 to TRBJ1-2, with 11 bases matching TRBD1. This CDR3 region has 13 residues. With 4 bases clipped from V and 8 bases from J, the junction kept 3 bases outside the gene matches. Germline assignment: CDR1 SGHVS and CDR2 FQNEAQ. The CDR3: CASSSRDRGGYTF. The CDR3 nucleotides are TGTGCCAGCAGCTCCCGGGACAGGGGGGGCTACACCTTC.

This rearrangement joins TRBV4-3 to TRBJ2-3; possibly TRBD1 for D (5 bases). V lost 4 bases and J lost 6, with 17 bases in between. In germline, CDR1 is LGHNA, CDR2 YSLEER. The CDR3 spans 15 residues. In DNA form, the CDR3 reads TGCGCCAGCAGCCCAGAATTCAGGGTTAGCGATACGCAGTATTTT. Amino acids: CASSPEFRVSDTQYF.

V and J are TRBV4-1 and TRBJ1-4; 7 bases are shared with TRBD1. Germline V gene sequence: CDR1 MGHRA, CDR2 YSYEKL. This CDR3 has 18 amino acids. The trim removed 4 bases at V and 2 bases at J, leaving 13 bases unmatched. The CDR3, as DNA: TGCGCCAGCAGCCGCCGGACGACAGGGCTCGCGACTAATGAAAAACTGTTTTTT. It translates to CASSRRTTGLATNEKLFF.

The chain recombines TRBV6-6 with TRBJ2-2; TRBD2 is a possible D gene (6 bases). Trimming stripped 5 bases from V and 6 bases from J, with 22 bases between. CDR1 is MNHNY, CDR2 SVGAGI, per germline (reference sequence). The CDR3 loop spans 17 amino acids. CDR3 DNA: TGTGCCAGCAGTCCCTCCCTTTTGGGGCGCGGGGCCGGGGAGCTGTTTTTT. It yields the protein CASSPSLLGRGAGELFF.

The rearrangement links TRBV6-5 to TRBJ1-5; 7 bases map to TRBD1. V lost 5 bases to trimming and J lost 9 bases; unmatched junction nucleotides: 4. This CDR3 contains 12 residues. Germline CDR1 MNHEY, CDR2 SVGAGI. CDR3 sequence: CASSRQGGPQHF. CDR3 DNA sequence: TGTGCCAGCAGTCGTCAGGGGGGGCCCCAGCATTTT.

This chain links TRBV13 with TRBJ1-6, with D perhaps matching TRBD1 (5 bases). The germline V gene has CDR1 PRHDT and CDR2 FYEKMQ (reference sequence). V was shortened by 5 bases and J by 9 bases, with 14 bases between the two germline ends. The CDR3 loop spans 14 amino acids. The CDR3 nucleotides read TGTGCCAGCAGCCCCAGGGCCAAGGGTTCACCCCTCCACTTT. Its translation is CASSPRAKGSPLHF.

The chain combines TRBV7-9 with TRBJ2-3; 11 bases map to TRBD2. The CDR3 spans 19 residues. The junction had 15 bases not matched to a gene; V was cut back by 7 bases and J by 0 bases. Per the germline V gene, CDR1 is SEHNR and CDR2 is FQNEAQ (reference sequence). CDR3 residues: CASIPPTSGGSSSTDTQYF. In DNA, the CDR3 is TGTGCCAGCATCCCCCCCACTAGCGGGGGTTCTTCTAGCACAGATACGCAGTATTTT.

This chain joins TRBV5-1 and TRBJ1-2; D is undetermined. CDR1 and CDR2 (germline): SGHRS, YFSETQ. The CDR3 has 15 amino acids. V gave up 4 bases and J gave up 8 bases, with 21 bases separating them. CDR3 DNA sequence: TGCGCCAGCAGCCGGGAGCTAGTAGACCCTAGAGGCTACACCTTC. It is translated as CASSRELVDPRGYTF.

J is TRBJ1-4 and V is TRBV6-1; 8 bases are shared with TRBD1. Germline CDR1 is MNHNS and CDR2 is SASEGT. There are 15 residues in the CDR3. After removal of 2 bases from V and 7 bases from J, the junction contained 6 bases not matched to a gene. Here the CDR3 DNA reads TGTGCCAGCAGTGAATGGGCAGGGGGCCGTGAAAAACTGTTTTTT. Protein sequence: CASSEWAGGREKLFF.